Shown below are 4 T cell receptor beta chains from a single sample sequenced in a study of T-cell reconstitution after alpha-beta-depleted transplantation in children. A TCRbeta library incorporating unique molecular identifiers was prepared. TCRdb re-analysed the PCR reads in MiXCR, keeping a single row per CDR3 protein. The table records more than 400,000 distinct CDR3 sequences, 43% of them present only once. The sample here was PBMCs, taken before TCRalphabeta/CD19-depleted stem cell transplant. The source is a girl aged 2-10 years with aplastic anemia, due to receive a stem cell transplant.

The rearrangement links TRBV24-1 to TRBJ2-1, with no clear D. Trimming stripped 1 base from V and 2 bases from J, with 2 bases between. CDR1 KGHDR and CDR2 SFDVKD come from the germline V gene. CDR3 length equals 13 residues. The CDR3 DNA reads TGTGCCACCAGTGATTTACCCTACAATGAGCAGTTCTTC. Its protein is CATSDLPYNEQFF.

The table lists this clonotype with many counts. The chain carries TRBV6-1 and TRBJ1-1; D may be TRBD1 (5 bases). The CDR3 is 14 amino acids. V shed 6 bases and J shed 5 bases, with 16 bases lying between them. Germline-derived CDR1 and CDR2 are MNHNS and SASEGT. The CDR3 reads CASRRGVGDTEAFF. In DNA, the CDR3 is TGTGCCAGCAGGCGGGGGGTTGGGGATACTGAAGCTTTCTTT.

CDR3 DNA sequence: TGTGCCAGCAGCCATTACTTAGGGGAGCGATTGAATGAGCAGTTCTTC. Protein: CASSHYLGERLNEQFF. The rearrangement joins TRBV5-8 to TRBJ2-1; D may correspond to TRBD1 or TRBD2 (5 bases each). The CDR3 covers 16 residues. CDR1 is SGHTS, CDR2 YDEGEE, per germline. V was shortened by 4 bases and J by 7 bases, with 21 bases between the two germline ends.

The chain carries TRBV5-1 and TRBJ2-7; 7 nucleotides agree with TRBD1. The germline V gene has CDR1 SGHRS and CDR2 YFSETQ. This CDR3 is built from 14 residues. V lost 7 bases to trimming and J lost 7 bases; unmatched junction nucleotides: 14. In nucleotides, the CDR3 is TGCGCCAGCTCCGCAGGGGGTGAGGCGTTGGAGCAGTACTTC. It codes for CASSAGGEALEQYF.